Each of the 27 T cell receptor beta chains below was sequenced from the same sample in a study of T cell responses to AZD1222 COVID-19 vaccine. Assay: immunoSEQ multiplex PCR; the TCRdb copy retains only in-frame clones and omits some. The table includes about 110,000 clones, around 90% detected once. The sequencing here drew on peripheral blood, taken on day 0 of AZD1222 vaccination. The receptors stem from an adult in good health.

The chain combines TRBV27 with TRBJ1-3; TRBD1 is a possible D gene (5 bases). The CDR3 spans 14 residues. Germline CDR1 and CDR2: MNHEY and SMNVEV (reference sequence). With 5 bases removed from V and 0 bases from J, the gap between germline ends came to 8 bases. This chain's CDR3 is CASSPGGSGNTIYF. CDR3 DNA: TGTGCCAGCAGTCCCGGGGGCTCTGGAAACACCATATATTTT.

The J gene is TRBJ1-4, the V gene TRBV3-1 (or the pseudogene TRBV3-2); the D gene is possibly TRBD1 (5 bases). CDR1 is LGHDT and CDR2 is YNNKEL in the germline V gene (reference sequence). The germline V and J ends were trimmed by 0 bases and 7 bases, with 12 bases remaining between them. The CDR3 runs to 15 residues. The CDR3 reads CASSQEGWGVEKLFF. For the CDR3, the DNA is TGTGCCAGCAGCCAAGAAGGGTGGGGGGTTGAAAAACTGTTTTTT.

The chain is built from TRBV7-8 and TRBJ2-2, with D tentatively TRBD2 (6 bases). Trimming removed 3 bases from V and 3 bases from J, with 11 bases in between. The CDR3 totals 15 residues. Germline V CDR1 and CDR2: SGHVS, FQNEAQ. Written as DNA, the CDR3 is TGTGCCAGCAGCTTGGGTGGGGGGTACACCGGGGAGCTGTTTTTT. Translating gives CASSLGGGYTGELFF.

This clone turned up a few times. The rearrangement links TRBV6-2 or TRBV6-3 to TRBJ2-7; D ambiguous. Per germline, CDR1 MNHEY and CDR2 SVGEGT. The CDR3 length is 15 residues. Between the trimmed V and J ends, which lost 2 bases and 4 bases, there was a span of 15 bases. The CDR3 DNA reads TGTGCCAGCAGTTACCAGTCAGCTGGAAATTACGAGCAGTACTTC. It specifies CASSYQSAGNYEQYF.

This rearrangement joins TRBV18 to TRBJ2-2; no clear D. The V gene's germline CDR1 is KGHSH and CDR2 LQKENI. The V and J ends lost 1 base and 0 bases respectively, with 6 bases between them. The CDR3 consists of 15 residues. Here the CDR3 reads CASSPRRSNTGELFF. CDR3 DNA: TGTGCCAGCTCACCACGCAGGTCGAACACCGGGGAGCTGTTTTTT. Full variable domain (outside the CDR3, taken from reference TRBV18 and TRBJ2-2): NAGVMQNPRHLVRRRGQEARLRCSPMKGHSHVYWYRQLPEEGLKFMVYLQKENIIDESGMPKERFSAEFPKEGPSILRIQQVVRGDSAAYFCASSPRRSNTGELFFGEGSRLTVL.

In nucleotides, the CDR3 is TGCAGCGTCGAGATTTTAGGGGGTAGCGGGAGTAGTTCCTCCTACGAGCAGTACTTC. As protein: CSVEILGGSGSSSSYEQYF. This chain joins TRBV29-1 and TRBJ2-7; 9 bases agree with TRBD2. V shed 6 bases and J 0 bases; nucleotides not matched to a gene: 21. The CDR3 runs 19 residues. Germline CDR1 and CDR2: SQVTM and ANQGSEA.

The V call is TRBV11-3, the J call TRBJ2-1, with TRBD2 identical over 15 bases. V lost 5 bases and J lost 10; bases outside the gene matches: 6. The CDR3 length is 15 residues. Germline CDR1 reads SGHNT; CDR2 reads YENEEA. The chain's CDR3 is CASSAGLAGGQEQFF. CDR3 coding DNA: TGTGCCAGCAGCGCCGGACTAGCGGGGGGGCAGGAGCAGTTCTTC.

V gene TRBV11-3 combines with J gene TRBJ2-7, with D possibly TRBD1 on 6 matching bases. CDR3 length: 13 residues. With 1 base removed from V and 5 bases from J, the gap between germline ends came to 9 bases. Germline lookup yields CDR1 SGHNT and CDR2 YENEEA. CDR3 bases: TGTGCCAGCAGCTTAGCAGGGGCCAACGAGCAGTACTTC. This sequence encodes CASSLAGANEQYF. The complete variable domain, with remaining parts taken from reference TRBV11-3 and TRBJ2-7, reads EAGVVQSPRYKIIEKKQPVAFWCNPISGHNTLYWYLQNLGQGPELLIRYENEEAVDDSQLPKDRFSAERLKGVDSTLKIQPAELGDSAVYLCASSLAGANEQYFGPGTRLTVT.

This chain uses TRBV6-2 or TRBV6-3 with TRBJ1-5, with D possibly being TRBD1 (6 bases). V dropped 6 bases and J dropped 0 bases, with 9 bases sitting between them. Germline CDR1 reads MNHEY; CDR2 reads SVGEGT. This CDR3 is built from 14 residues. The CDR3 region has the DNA TGTGCCAGCAGCCGGGACAATAGCAATCAGCCCCAGCATTTT. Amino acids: CASSRDNSNQPQHF.

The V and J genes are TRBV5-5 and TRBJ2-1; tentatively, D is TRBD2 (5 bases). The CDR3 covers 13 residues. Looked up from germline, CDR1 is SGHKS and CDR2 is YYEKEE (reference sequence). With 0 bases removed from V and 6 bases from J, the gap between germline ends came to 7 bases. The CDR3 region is CASSLATSNEQFF. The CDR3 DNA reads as TGTGCCAGCAGCTTGGCTACTAGCAATGAGCAGTTCTTC.

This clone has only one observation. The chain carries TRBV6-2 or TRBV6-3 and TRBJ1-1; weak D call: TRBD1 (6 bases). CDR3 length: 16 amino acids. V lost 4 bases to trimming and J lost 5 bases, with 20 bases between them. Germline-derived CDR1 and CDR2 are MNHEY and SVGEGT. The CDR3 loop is CASSSAGGNEWTEAFF. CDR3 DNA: TGTGCCAGCAGTTCCGCCGGGGGCAATGAGTGGACTGAAGCTTTCTTT.

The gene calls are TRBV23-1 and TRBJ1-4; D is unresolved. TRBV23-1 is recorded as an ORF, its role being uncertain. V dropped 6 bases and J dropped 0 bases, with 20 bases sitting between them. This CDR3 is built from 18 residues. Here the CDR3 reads CASSQAVLMSATNEKLFF. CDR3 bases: TGCGCCAGCAGCCAGGCGGTGCTAATGTCCGCAACTAATGAAAAACTGTTTTTT.

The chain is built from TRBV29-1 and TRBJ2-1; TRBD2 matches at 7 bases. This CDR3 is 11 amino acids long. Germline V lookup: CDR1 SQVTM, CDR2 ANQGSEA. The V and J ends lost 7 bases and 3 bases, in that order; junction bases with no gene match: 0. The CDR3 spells CSGGGYNEQFF. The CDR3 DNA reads TGCAGCGGGGGGGGCTACAATGAGCAGTTCTTC.

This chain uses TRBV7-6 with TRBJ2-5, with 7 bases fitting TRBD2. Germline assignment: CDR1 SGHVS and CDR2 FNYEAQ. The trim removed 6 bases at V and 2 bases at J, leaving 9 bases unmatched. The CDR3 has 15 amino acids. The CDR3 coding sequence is TGTGCCAGCAGACCTCGGGGGGTTCGGCAAGAGACCCAGTACTTC. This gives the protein CASRPRGVRQETQYF.

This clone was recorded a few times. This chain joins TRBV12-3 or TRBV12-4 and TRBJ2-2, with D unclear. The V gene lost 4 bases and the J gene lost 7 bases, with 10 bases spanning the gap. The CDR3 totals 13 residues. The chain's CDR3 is CASSYLGFGELFF. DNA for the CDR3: TGTGCCAGCAGTTACCTAGGTTTCGGGGAGCTGTTTTTT.

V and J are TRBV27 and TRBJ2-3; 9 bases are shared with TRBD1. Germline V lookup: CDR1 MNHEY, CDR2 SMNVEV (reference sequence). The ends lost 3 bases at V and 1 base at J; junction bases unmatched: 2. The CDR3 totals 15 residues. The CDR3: CASSLGQGGTDTQYF. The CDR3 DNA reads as TGTGCCAGCAGTTTGGGACAGGGTGGCACAGATACGCAGTATTTT.

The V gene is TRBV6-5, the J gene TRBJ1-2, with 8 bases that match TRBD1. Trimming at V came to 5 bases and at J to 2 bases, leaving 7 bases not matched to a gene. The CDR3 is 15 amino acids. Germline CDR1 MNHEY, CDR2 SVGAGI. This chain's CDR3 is CASSLRQGRNYGYTF. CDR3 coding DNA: TGTGCCAGCAGTCTTCGACAGGGGCGCAACTATGGCTACACCTTC.

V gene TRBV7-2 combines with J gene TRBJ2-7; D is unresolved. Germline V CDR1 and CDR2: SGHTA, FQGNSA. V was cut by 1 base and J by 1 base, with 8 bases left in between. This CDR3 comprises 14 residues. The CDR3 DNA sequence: TGTGCCAGCAGCTTAGGGCAGGTATCCTACGAGCAGTACTTC. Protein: CASSLGQVSYEQYF.

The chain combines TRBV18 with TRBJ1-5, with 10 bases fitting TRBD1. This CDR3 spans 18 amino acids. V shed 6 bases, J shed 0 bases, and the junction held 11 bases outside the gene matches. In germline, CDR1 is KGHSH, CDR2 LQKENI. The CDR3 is CASSSKVTGGNSNQPQHF. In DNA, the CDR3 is TGTGCCAGCTCTTCAAAGGTGACAGGGGGCAATAGCAATCAGCCCCAGCATTTT.

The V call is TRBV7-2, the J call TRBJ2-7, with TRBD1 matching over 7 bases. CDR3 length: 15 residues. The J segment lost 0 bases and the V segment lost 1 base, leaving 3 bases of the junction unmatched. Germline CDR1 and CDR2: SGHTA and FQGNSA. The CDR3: CASSLGQGSSYEQYF. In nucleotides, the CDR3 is TGTGCCAGCAGCTTAGGACAGGGTAGCTCCTACGAGCAGTACTTC. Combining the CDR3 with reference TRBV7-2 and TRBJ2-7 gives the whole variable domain GAGVSQSPSNKVTEKGKDVELRCDPISGHTALYWYRQSLGQGLEFLIYFQGNSAPDKSGLPSDRFSAERTGGSVSTLTIQRTQQEDSAVYLCASSLGQGSSYEQYFGPGTRLTVT.

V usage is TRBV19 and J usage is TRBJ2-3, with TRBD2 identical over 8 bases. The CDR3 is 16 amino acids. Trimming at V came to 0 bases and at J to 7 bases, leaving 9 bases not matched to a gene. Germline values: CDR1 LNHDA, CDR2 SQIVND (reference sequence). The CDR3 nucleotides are TGTGCCAGTAGTATAGAGGGAAACGGGAGGGCCAATACGCAGTATTTT. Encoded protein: CASSIEGNGRANTQYF.

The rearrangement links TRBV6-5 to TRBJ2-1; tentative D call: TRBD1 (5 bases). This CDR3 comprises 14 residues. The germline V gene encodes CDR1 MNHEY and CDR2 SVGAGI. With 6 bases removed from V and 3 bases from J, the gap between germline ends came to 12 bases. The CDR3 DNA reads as TGTGCCAGCAGAAAGGGGTTCAGCTACAATGAGCAGTTCTTC. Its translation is CASRKGFSYNEQFF.

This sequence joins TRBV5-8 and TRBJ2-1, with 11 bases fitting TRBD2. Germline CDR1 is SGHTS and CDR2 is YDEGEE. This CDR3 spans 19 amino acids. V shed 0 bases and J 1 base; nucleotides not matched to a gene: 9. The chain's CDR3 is CASSLALAGGLRSYNEQFF. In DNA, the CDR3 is TGTGCCAGCAGCTTGGCCTTAGCGGGGGGGTTAAGGTCCTACAATGAGCAGTTCTTC.

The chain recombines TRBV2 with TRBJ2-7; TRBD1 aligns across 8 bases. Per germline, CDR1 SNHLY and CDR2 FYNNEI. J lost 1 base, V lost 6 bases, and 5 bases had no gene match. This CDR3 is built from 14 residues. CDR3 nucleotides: TGTGCCAGCAGGCGCGGACAGGGTTCCTACGAGCAGTACTTC. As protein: CASRRGQGSYEQYF.

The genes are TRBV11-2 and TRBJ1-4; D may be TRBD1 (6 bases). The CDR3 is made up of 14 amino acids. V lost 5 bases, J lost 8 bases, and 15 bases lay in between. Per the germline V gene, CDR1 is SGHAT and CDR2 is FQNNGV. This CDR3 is CASSLGPDSEKLFF. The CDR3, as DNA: TGTGCCAGCAGCCTCGGTCCGGACAGCGAAAAACTGTTTTTT. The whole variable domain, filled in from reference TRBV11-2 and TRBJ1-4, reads EAGVAQSPRYKIIEKRQSVAFWCNPISGHATLYWYQQILGQGPKLLIQFQNNGVVDDSQLPKDRFSAERLKGVDSTLKIQPAKLEDSAVYLCASSLGPDSEKLFFGSGTQLSVL.

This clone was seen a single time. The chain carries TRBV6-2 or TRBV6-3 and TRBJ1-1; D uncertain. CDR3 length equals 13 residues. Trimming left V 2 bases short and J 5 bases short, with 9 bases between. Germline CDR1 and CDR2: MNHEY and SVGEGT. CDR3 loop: CASSYATLTEAFF. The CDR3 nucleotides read TGTGCCAGCAGTTACGCAACCTTGACTGAAGCTTTCTTT.

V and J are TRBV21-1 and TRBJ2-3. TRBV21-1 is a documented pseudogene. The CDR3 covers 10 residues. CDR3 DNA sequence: TGTGCCAGCTCGCTAGATACGCAGTATTTT. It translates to CASSLDTQYF.